This T cell receptor beta chain was identified in a study of cytotoxic CD8 clonotypes in ibrutinib-treated CLL. Study-wide context: Researchers reported ten to twelve relapsed/refractory and 15 treatment-naive patients, around 17 of them IGHV unmutated. Treatment had run for a median roughly eleven months, range 6 to 36, when response samples were taken.

T cells were sequenced at a targeted depth of 1 in 200,000 to 1 in 1 million. This table comes from immunoSEQ multiplex PCR, and its TCRdb copy is limited to in-frame clones, with some not included. The table records over 120,000 clones, about four fifths of them present only once. Study-level points and caveats: Clonality increased at ibrutinib response, then returned toward baseline at progression.

A note on this clone: Its antigen is currently unknown.

Germline CDR1 is MDHEN and CDR2 is SYDVKM. V was shortened by 3 bases and J by 2 bases, with 19 bases between the two germline ends. The CDR3 is made up of 17 amino acids. The clonotype comes from a human donor with chronic lymphocytic leukemia. The chain joins TRBV28 to TRBJ1-2; unclear D gene. The material sequenced was PBMCs, taken after 12 months of ibrutinib treatment. This CDR3 is CASSLVQFRTVNYGYTF. DNA for the CDR3: TGTGCCAGCAGTTTGGTACAGTTTCGCACCGTCAACTATGGCTACACCTTC.